This paragraph reports one TCR beta chain. Which antigen it targets is not known. Base qualities are not recorded, but no much larger clone differs from it by a single base. This sample stems from a study of human T cells and chemical hapten exposure listed by TCRdb under 2021. Regarding the complete study: For sensitization, 2% DPC in acetone was applied to a 2 cm by 2 cm area of upper inner arm skin. Patients additionally received weekly therapeutic DPC doses to the scalp throughout the roughly 25-week study period. Patch testing on the upper back used Finn chambers containing 0.01% DPC, with scoring done after 6 days according to International Contact Dermatitis Research Group standards. Alopecia areata with under or over 50% scalp involvement, alopecia totalis and alopecia universalis were represented in the patient cohort, which was mostly female. Libraries were pooled for sequencing, and variation in per-sample TCR yields was attributed mainly to small differences in library volumes within the pool. In alopecia patients, the study followed how the peripheral blood TCR repertoire changed in vivo over primary and secondary sensitization to diphenylcyclopropenone (DPC), a hapten. Blood was sampled from patients pre-sensitization (week 0) and at 2, 6 and about 24 weeks after DPC sensitization. Roughly 30 alopecia patients provided blood for TCR sequencing at one to four time points (pre-sensitization, 2, 6 and 24 weeks). Study-wide findings and limitations: After repeated subsampling, the strength of the expansion versus patch-test correlation and the threshold at which it became significant changed. Alopecia, a presumed autoimmune disease, was present in all patients, so the immune response of the patients might differ from that of healthy individuals. DPC sensitization did not change how many TCRs were above 1 in 1000 frequency, and no evidence was found of alterations in global repertoire structure. Patch test score correlated positively with the number of PT1 expanded TCRs, reaching significance at thresholds 8, 16 and 32 but not at 4. Significantly more large CDR3 similarity clusters were formed by expanded TCRs than by pre-sensitization or healthy control sets, consistent with antigen-driven responses.

Looking up the germline V gene (reference sequence) yields CDR1 SGHAT and CDR2 FQDESV. V loses 3 bases of germline sequence and J loses 6 bases, and the interval between the two ends is 11 bases. The CDR3 numbers 13 residues from cysteine through phenylalanine. Just CDR3 DNA is preserved here, 39 bases in frame from base 1. Library generation was performed with RACE. The sequencing machine was a NextSeq 500. During library preparation, unique molecular identifiers were attached to individual cDNA molecules so that TCRs could be counted in a quantitative, reproducible way. From each blood RNA sample, both TCR alpha and TCR beta chains were sequenced. The authors processed their data as follows. Samples had a median of 95,638 TCRs, with a range from about 20,000 to 690,600. V, J and CDR3 annotation of the TCR reads was carried out using the Decombinator software suite. For PS versus PT1 abundance plots, all samples were subsampled to the same number of TCRs (28,000). TCRs were defined as expanded if absent before sensitization and observed at least eight times at the 2-week time point. TCRdb reran the public reads through fastp at Q25 and MiXCR, keeping productive beta chains. Each record represents a unique CDR3 protein, reported with the most common genes and DNA among its rows. V and J calls and clone size were set by TCRdb, not the authors. The sample has 60,000 to 70,000 distinct CDR3 sequences on record, approximately 11% of them singletons. The ten top clones hold roughly 5.3% of the sample.

Per the publication, the time point label means: pre-sensitization, week 0. The treatment or condition tag for this specimen amounts to: therapeutic diphenylcyclopropenone sensitization with weekly scalp DPC. Blood at each patch-test visit was drawn before the patch test was applied. Patients were considered eligible if aged 18 to 70, diagnosed with alopecia and deemed suitable for DPC therapy, and patients were excluded if pregnant. Total RNA was isolated from unfractionated whole blood collected in Tempus Blood RNA tubes. The rearrangement combines TRBV11-1 with TRBJ1-1; the D gene is perhaps TRBD1, from 5 matching bases. The sequence was collected from a woman aged 45-60 years with alopecia areata. Some clones in this sample may be carry-over from other donors' samples. The specimen was whole blood, collected in connection with sensitization to the hapten diphenylcyclopropenone (DPC). The DNA is as follows: TGTGCCAGCAGCTTTGACAGAGCCCCTGAAGCTTTCTTT. Translation gives CASSFDRAPEAFF.